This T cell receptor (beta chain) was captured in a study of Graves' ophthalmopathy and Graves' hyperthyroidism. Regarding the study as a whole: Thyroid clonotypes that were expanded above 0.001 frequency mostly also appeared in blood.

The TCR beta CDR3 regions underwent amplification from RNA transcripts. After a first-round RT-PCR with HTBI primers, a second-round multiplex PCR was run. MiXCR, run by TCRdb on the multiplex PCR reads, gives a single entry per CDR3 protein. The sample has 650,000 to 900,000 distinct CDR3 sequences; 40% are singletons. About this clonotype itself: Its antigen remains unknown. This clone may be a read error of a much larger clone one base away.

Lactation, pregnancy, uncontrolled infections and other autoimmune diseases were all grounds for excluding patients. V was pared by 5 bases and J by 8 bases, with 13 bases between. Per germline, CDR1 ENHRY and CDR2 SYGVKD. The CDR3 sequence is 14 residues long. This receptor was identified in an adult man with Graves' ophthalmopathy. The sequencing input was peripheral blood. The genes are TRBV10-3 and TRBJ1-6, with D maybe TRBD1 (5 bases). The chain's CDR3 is CAISWSDTDSPLHF. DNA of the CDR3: TGTGCCATCAGTTGGTCGGACACCGATTCACCCCTCCACTTT.